The present T cell receptor (beta chain) was sequenced within a study of T cells in Graves' hyperthyroidism and ophthalmopathy. CDR3 length: 13 residues. The germline gives CDR1 SNHLY, CDR2 FYNNEI. Trimming removed 6 bases at V and 3 bases at J, with 12 bases between. The TCR beta CDR3 regions underwent amplification using RNA transcripts as the source. The HTBI primer set was used in a first-round RT-PCR of the TCR CDR3. TCRdb re-called the multiplex PCR reads through MiXCR, storing one row per CDR3 protein. Of about 280,000 distinct CDR3 sequences listed, approximately 26% were seen once; the top ten hold approximately 30%. Study-wide findings and caveats: The model foresaw ophthalmopathy a median approximately 6.3 months prior to onset.

In its sample, this clonotype was seen many times. Its antigen remains unidentified. Sequencing was done on a sample of blood. V and J are TRBV2 and TRBJ2-7; no reliable D call. The TCR comes from a man aged 40-49 years with Graves' hyperthyroidism that later progressed to Graves' ophthalmopathy. The CDR3 sequence is CASRPILIYEQYF. CDR3 in DNA: TGTGCCAGCAGACCGATACTGATCTACGAGCAGTACTTC.